The source of this T cell receptor (beta chain) is a study of T cells in Graves' hyperthyroidism and ophthalmopathy (dated by TCRdb to the late 2010s). Study-wide context: Peripheral blood was collected at initial diagnosis, before any treatment. TCR V-J signatures able to tell the groups apart were searched for in a discovery cohort of 100 patients, of whom about 40 had Graves' ophthalmopathy and 57 had stable Graves' hyperthyroidism. Whether ophthalmopathy could be predicted prospectively was tested in an independent validation cohort made up of about 18 hyperthyroidism patients plus 17 patients who later progressed to ophthalmopathy. The 75 to 100 discovery patients were divided at random into training and test sets in a 7:3 ratio. In addition, the study compared T-cell repertoires in thyroid tissue and in blood from several Graves' hyperthyroidism patients. Following sampling, methimazole starting at 30 mg daily was given to hyperthyroidism patients, and high-dose intravenous methylprednisolone was given to ophthalmopathy patients. The paper describes TCR Vbeta CDR3 sequencing of 140 or so peripheral blood samples, made up of about 40 ophthalmopathy patients, more than 70 hyperthyroidism patients and 17 progressor patients.

The TCR beta CDR3 regions were amplified from RNA transcripts. For the first round of RT-PCR on the TCR CDR3, the HTBI primer set was used together with the Qiagen OneStep RT-PCR kit. Libraries were constructed in a second round of multiplex PCR, after which size selection and purification were performed. Libraries were sequenced paired-end with 100 bp reads on an Illumina HiSeq2000. Regarding the original processing steps: SOAPnuke was used to process the raw data, removing reads that contained adapters or uncalled bases, had a mean Phred below 15, or lacked an exact match to the constant primer or identifier. High-quality paired reads were merged using COPE v1.2.5, and each unique nucleotide sequence was defined as a clonotype. MiTCR v1.1 was used to align clonotypes to the IMGT TRBV, TRBD and TRBJ reference segments. Analysis was restricted to V-J combinations with a frequency above 0.0001, which covered about 99% of repertoires. A TCS score was defined as the ratio between F50 (clonal expansion) and ExV (chaos), using BLOSUM62-based TCRdist between CDR3 peptides within each V-J. Welch's t-statistics and random forest reduced approximately 520 V-J features to 10 to 15, which were used in a naive Bayes classifier (R e1071). TCRdb trimmed the raw reads at Q25, called clones with MiXCR and kept productive beta chains. All rows with the same CDR3 protein become a single entry with the most common DNA and genes. The V and J calls come from TCRdb's annotation, not from the publication. The sample table shows some 770,000 distinct CDR3 sequences, and less than 20% are seen once. The biggest ten clones account for 8.4% of the sample.

Points the paper makes about the study in general: In validation, the model predicted progression to ophthalmopathy a median of roughly 6.5 months before onset, with roughly 71% sensitivity and roughly 73% specificity. No statistical method was used to fix the sample size in advance, and group allocation was not hidden from the investigators. A 13 V-J signature model separated ophthalmopathy from stable hyperthyroidism, with around 90% sensitivity and 81.08% specificity in cross-validation and 80%/75% in testing. Most expanded thyroid clonotypes (frequency above 0.001) were also detected in blood, suggesting blood repertoires may reflect thyroid immune responses.

Comment on this clonotype: The antigen it recognizes is unknown. The input lacks base qualities; no much larger clone sits a single base away.

Stable Graves' hyperthyroidism was defined as the absence of progression to ophthalmopathy over 18 months of follow-up. The hyperthyroidism patients were between 18 and 65 years old and newly diagnosed, with a disease duration of less than 2 months. Exclusion was applied to patients with uncontrolled infections, other autoimmune diseases, pregnancy or lactation. Diagnoses were based on clinical symptoms, serum thyroxine and TRAb, thyroid ultrasound and orbital computed tomography. PBMCs were separated from 8 to 10 ml of fresh peripheral blood using Ficoll-Paque density gradient centrifugation. Total RNA was extracted using Trizol reagent, and RNA quality was assessed on an Agilent 2100 Bioanalyzer. From the cysteine through the phenylalanine, the CDR3 covers 13 amino acids. Only CDR3 DNA remains: 39 bases, in frame from the first base. V lost 3 bases and J lost 6 bases, and the count of bases not matched to a germline gene is 5. According to the germline V gene (reference sequence), CDR1 reads GTSNPN and CDR2 reads SVGIG.

The V and J segments used are TRBV30 and TRBJ2-7; 10 bases in the middle match TRBD1. This sequence was found in a man between 18 and 35 years old with Graves' hyperthyroidism. Material: blood. The DNA is as follows: TGTGCCTGGAGCCAAGGGACAGGGGTCGAGCAGTACTTC. Its translation reads: CAWSQGTGVEQYF.